This T cell receptor beta chain was profiled in a study of blood T cell repertoires in COVID-19. Study-level information: PBMCs, B-cell-depleted T cells, or T cells were the source of the cDNA or gDNA that made up the material.

Patients in Seattle were enrolled during active infection, then followed longitudinally. Germline-derived CDR1 and CDR2 are LGHNA and YNFKEQ. J was trimmed by 9 bases and V by 3 bases; bases with no gene match: 8. The CDR3 is 15 residues long. The data were produced by immunoSEQ multiplex PCR, yet TCRdb's version contains in-frame clones alone and is incomplete. The sample contains tens of thousands of clones, about four fifths of which appear only once. The clonotype comes from a man aged 25-40 years with COVID-19, enrolled during active disease. The V gene is TRBV4-2, the J gene TRBJ2-3; 11 nucleotides align to TRBD2. The sequenced sample was peripheral blood. In nucleotides, the CDR3 is TGTGCCAGCAGCCAGGGACTAGCGGAGCGACCGACGCAGTATTTT. Translating it yields CASSQGLAERPTQYF.